This TCR beta chain was retrieved from a study of somatic mutations in cytotoxic T cells in rheumatoid arthritis. Study details: Patient blood, which was peripheral blood collected as 30 ml EDTA, was drawn right after diagnosis and before any treatment started.

Study-wide points: There was no knowledge of the antigen targets of the expanded CD8+ clones. About an eighth of the roughly 65 patients had a largest CD8+ clone above 20% of CD8+ cells.

Original methodology: Among patient CD8+ clones larger than 1%, matches to published virus-specific TCRB sequences were rare. Method: immunoSEQ multiplex PCR; TCRdb's copy keeps in-frame clones and lacks some. The V and J calls and the clone size are those of that table, but D and trimming were determined from the DNA. The sample has about 23,000 clones, 65% to 85% seen once; the top ten hold approximately 3.8%. The germline CDR1 and CDR2 sequences are SGHDT and YYEEEE. The length of the CDR3 is 16 residues. Trimming took 0 bases from V and 2 from J; bases not matched to a gene: 2. Note on this clone: Its antigen is still unknown. Within the sample, other DNA sequences also encode this same CDR3.

The receptor's source is an adult with rheumatoid arthritis. The specimen was CD8+ T cells sorted from blood. The rearrangement links TRBV5-6 to TRBJ2-3; 11 bases agree with TRBD2. This CDR3 reads CASSLGLAGHTDTQYF. The DNA for the CDR3 is TGTGCCAGCAGCTTGGGACTAGCGGGGCACACAGATACGCAGTATTTT. The variable domain in full, with the rest retrieved from reference TRBV5-6 and TRBJ2-3, is DAGVTQSPTHLIKTRGQQVTLRCSPKSGHDTVSWYQQALGQGPQFIFQYYEEEERQRGNFPDRFSGHQFPNYSSELNVNALLLGDSALYLCASSLGLAGHTDTQYFGPGTRLTVL.